This T cell receptor (beta chain) was captured in a study of blood T cell repertoires in COVID-19. Participants reported their clinical history, and cohort assignment relied on those reports. The repertoire was sequenced with immunoSEQ multiplex PCR; TCRdb's copy has only in-frame clones and lacks some. Among 490,000 or so clones, about 88% were seen once, and the ten largest hold 8.3%. Sequencing was done on a sample of PBMCs or T cells enriched from blood (not recorded which). The receptor was derived from a woman aged 55-69 years who had recovered from COVID-19.

CDR3 region: CASSQVDRDIPLHF. Here the CDR3 DNA reads TGCGCCAGCAGCCAAGTCGACAGGGATATTCCCCTCCACTTT. The V and J genes are TRBV4-1 and TRBJ1-6, with TRBD1 matching over 7 bases. The CDR3 extends over 14 amino acids. CDR1 and CDR2 from the germline V gene are MGHRA and YSYEKL. With V trimmed by 1 base and J by 13 bases, 7 bases remained unmatched.